Presented here are 14 T cell receptor beta chains from one specimen sequenced in a study of human T cells and chemical hapten exposure. TCRdb used MiXCR to reprocess the RACE reads, holding one entry per CDR3 protein. This repertoire shows some 360,000 distinct CDR3 sequences, approximately 5% found once; its top ten account for just over 2.5%. Time point: pre-sensitization, week 0. The treatment: therapeutic diphenylcyclopropenone sensitization with weekly scalp DPC. The source material was whole blood, sampled in connection with sensitization to the hapten diphenylcyclopropenone (DPC). These receptors all come from a woman in her forties or fifties with alopecia areata. Some clones in this sample may be carry-over from other donors' samples.

This clonotype was picked up a small number of times. The chain recombines TRBV29-1 with TRBJ1-1, with 10 bases aligning to TRBD1. Germline CDR1 is SQVTM and CDR2 is ANQGSEA. The junction had 3 bases not matched to a gene; V was cut back by 6 bases and J by 5 bases. The CDR3 runs 12 residues. The CDR3 nucleotides are TGCAGCGTCTGGGGACAGGGGACTGAAGCTTTCTTT. It specifies CSVWGQGTEAFF.

The table lists this clonotype with many counts. The chain links TRBV7-2 to TRBJ2-3; no reliable D call. The CDR3 consists of 15 residues. With 2 bases removed from V and 0 bases from J, the gap between germline ends came to 9 bases. Germline V gene lookup returns CDR1 SGHTA and CDR2 FQGNSA. The CDR3 DNA sequence: TGTGCCAGCAGCTTAAACGGGCCCAGCACAGATACGCAGTATTTT. It is translated as CASSLNGPSTDTQYF. Filled out from reference TRBV7-2 and TRBJ2-3, the complete variable domain reads GAGVSQSPSNKVTEKGKDVELRCDPISGHTALYWYRQSLGQGLEFLIYFQGNSAPDKSGLPSDRFSAERTGGSVSTLTIQRTQQEDSAVYLCASSLNGPSTDTQYFGPGTRLTVL.

This clonotype was seen repeatedly, ten times or more. This chain links TRBV18 with TRBJ2-7, with 8 bases that match TRBD1. The V gene end was trimmed by 0 bases and the J gene end by 2 bases; junction bases not matched to a gene: 3. This CDR3 contains 15 residues. Germline V gene data show CDR1 as KGHSH and CDR2 as LQKENI. The CDR3 DNA follows: TGTGCCAGCTCACCACCGGCAGGGGGCCCCTACGAGCAGTACTTC. Its protein is CASSPPAGGPYEQYF.

The chain links TRBV29-1 to TRBJ2-1; 10 bases line up with TRBD2. The V gene end was trimmed by 5 bases and the J gene end by 9 bases; junction bases not matched to a gene: 13. The germline V gene has CDR1 SQVTM and CDR2 ANQGSEA. The CDR3 contains 15 residues. As DNA, the CDR3 is TGCAGCGTTACGGGGACCGGGACTAGCGTTTTTGAGCAGTTCTTC. It is translated as CSVTGTGTSVFEQFF.

V and J are TRBV29-1 and TRBJ1-1; possible D gene TRBD1, 6 bases. Trimming pared 6 bases from V and 0 bases from J, leaving 11 bases between. This CDR3 is built from 13 residues. Germline V gene sequence: CDR1 SQVTM, CDR2 ANQGSEA. The CDR3: CSVTGHLNTEAFF. The CDR3 coding sequence is TGCAGCGTGACGGGACATCTGAACACTGAAGCTTTCTTT.

This clonotype was seen repeatedly, ten times or more. This rearrangement joins TRBV6-6 to TRBJ2-4; weak D call: TRBD2 (6 bases). This CDR3 comprises 15 residues. Trimming removed 2 bases from V and 1 base from J, with 9 bases in between. From germline, CDR1 is MNHNY and CDR2 SVGAGI (reference sequence). The CDR3 coding sequence is TGTGCCAGCAGTTACGGAGGGCAGGCCAAAAACATTCAGTACTTC. Amino acid sequence: CASSYGGQAKNIQYF.

This clonotype came up many times. CDR3 nucleotides: TGCAGTGCTACACCGCTGGCGGGGGGTCTTGGGAATGAGCAGTTCTTC. Translated: CSATPLAGGLGNEQFF. The gene calls are TRBV20-1 and TRBJ2-1; TRBD2 matches 8 bases. The CDR3 is 16 residues long. Germline V gene sequence: CDR1 DFQATT, CDR2 SNEGSKA (reference sequence). The V gene end was trimmed by 4 bases and the J gene end by 7 bases; junction bases not matched to a gene: 15.

This clonotype came up a few times. This sequence joins TRBV30 and TRBJ2-2, with TRBD1 matching over 7 bases. Germline V lookup: CDR1 GTSNPN, CDR2 SVGIG (reference sequence). J lost 4 bases, V lost 2 bases, and 19 bases had no gene match. CDR3 size: 19 residues. CDR3 residues: CAWSHHSPGQLRGTGELFF. In DNA form, the CDR3 reads TGTGCCTGGAGTCACCATTCCCCGGGACAGCTACGAGGCACCGGGGAGCTGTTTTTT.

This clonotype appeared a few times. The chain has TRBV9 and TRBJ2-1; 9 bases are a match to TRBD2. CDR3 length: 16 amino acids. J lost 9 bases, V lost 4 bases, and 14 bases had no gene match. The germline V gene has CDR1 SGDLS and CDR2 YYNGEE. The CDR3 here is CASSPQSSAGGPEQFF. The CDR3 region has the DNA TGTGCCAGCAGCCCTCAATCGAGTGCGGGGGGGCCTGAGCAGTTCTTC.

This clonotype appeared a few times. The chain is built from TRBV12-3 or TRBV12-4 and TRBJ1-1, with D unresolved. Trimming took off 5 bases at V and 9 bases at J, with 16 bases between the two ends. The CDR3 has 13 amino acids. CDR3 residues: CASSPGRGGKAFF. CDR3 coding DNA: TGTGCCAGCAGTCCTGGTAGAGGAGGGAAAGCTTTCTTT.

V usage is TRBV29-1 and J usage is TRBJ2-5; TRBD1 is a possible D gene (6 bases). The germline V gene has CDR1 SQVTM and CDR2 ANQGSEA. This CDR3 has 12 amino acids. V was cut by 6 bases and J by 1 base, with 9 bases left in between. The CDR3 loop is CSVGQTQETQYF. The CDR3 DNA reads as TGCAGCGTCGGACAGACCCAAGAGACCCAGTACTTC.

This clonotype was recorded at least ten times. The chain employs TRBV19 and TRBJ2-2; D unresolved. V lost 1 base and J lost 5, with 5 bases in between. Germline-derived CDR1 and CDR2 are LNHDA and SQIVND (reference sequence). The CDR3 has 13 amino acids. CDR3 nucleotide sequence: TGTGCCAGTAGTATAGGGGCGACCGGGGAGCTGTTTTTT. Its translation is CASSIGATGELFF.

This clonotype occurred a few times. V is TRBV11-2 and J is TRBJ1-5; possibly TRBD1 for D (5 bases). With 0 bases removed from V and 6 bases from J, the gap between germline ends came to 6 bases. From germline, CDR1 is SGHAT and CDR2 FQNNGV. The CDR3 has 13 residues. The CDR3, as DNA: TGTGCCAGCAGCTTAGATGGGGCTCAGCCCCAGCATTTT. As protein: CASSLDGAQPQHF. The full variable domain, rest sourced from reference TRBV11-2 and TRBJ1-5, is EAGVAQSPRYKIIEKRQSVAFWCNPISGHATLYWYQQILGQGPKLLIQFQNNGVVDDSQLPKDRFSAERLKGVDSTLKIQPAKLEDSAVYLCASSLDGAQPQHFGDGTRLSIL.

This clonotype was observed at least ten times. The J gene is TRBJ1-2, the V gene TRBV18; perhaps TRBD1 as D (5 bases). This CDR3 comprises 14 residues. V was pared by 1 base and J by 2 bases, with 8 bases between. Germline CDR1 is KGHSH and CDR2 is LQKENI. The CDR3 DNA reads as TGTGCCAGCTCACCACGGGGGGGGAACTATGGCTACACCTTC. This sequence encodes CASSPRGGNYGYTF.